A selection of T cell receptor beta chains follows, all from one sample in a study of blood T cells in healthy people across ages. TCRdb independently ran MiXCR on the 5' RACE reads; one entry per CDR3 protein. The sample shows hundreds of thousands of distinct CDR3 sequences, 49% of them seen only once. Sequencing was done on a sample of blood. These receptors were taken from a woman aged 55-70 years in good health. CDR3s include the opening cysteine and the closing phenylalanine or tryptophan. The D gene is left open where the match is weak. The size field is filled for only some rows; it gives once, few, many or a size class.

CAWSTNSPLHF | TGTGCCTGGAGTACTAATTCACCCCTCCACTTT | TRBJ1-6 | . | few | TRBV30
CASSIREHYEQYF | TGCGCCAGCAGTATACGGGAGCACTACGAGCAGTACTTC | TRBJ2-7 | . | . | TRBV5-1
CSVARGVEQYF | TGCAGCGTAGCACGGGGGGTCGAGCAGTACTTC | TRBJ2-7 | TRBD2 | . | TRBV29-1
CASSSGQVGSDTQYF | TGTGCCAGCAGCTCCGGACAGGTGGGGTCAGATACGCAGTATTTT | TRBJ2-3 | TRBD1 | few | TRBV5-6
CASSAERGPYEQYF | TGTGCCAGCAGTGCTGAGCGGGGACCTTACGAGCAGTACTTC | TRBJ2-7 | TRBD2 | . | TRBV6-9
CASSQVRDDTQYF | TGCGCCAGCAGCCAAGTACGTGACGATACGCAGTATTTT | TRBJ2-3 | . | . | TRBV4-1
CASSQLAAGGNEQFF | TGCGCCAGCAGCCAGCTAGCGGCGGGAGGCAATGAGCAGTTCTTC | TRBJ2-1 | TRBD2 | . | TRBV4-3
CASRTSGRAHEQYF | TGTGCCAGCAGGACTAGCGGGAGGGCCCATGAGCAGTACTTC | TRBJ2-5 | TRBD2 | few | TRBV7-6
CASSAAGTGGNIQYF | TGTGCCAGCAGCGCAGCCGGGACAGGGGGGAACATTCAGTACTTC | TRBJ2-4 | TRBD1 | once | TRBV5-6
CASSLWTSGEQYF | TGTGCCAGCAGCTTATGGACTAGCGGTGAGCAGTACTTC | TRBJ2-5 | TRBD2 | . | TRBV7-2
CANSEVGGSGANVLTF | TGTGCCAACAGTGAGGTCGGGGGTTCTGGGGCCAACGTCCTGACTTTC | TRBJ2-6 | . | . | TRBV6-1
CASSLGAWGASTDTQYF | TGTGCCAGCAGCTTAGGCGCGTGGGGGGCTAGCACAGATACGCAGTATTTT | TRBJ2-3 | . | . | TRBV11-3
CASSYGAGVSTQYF | TGTGCCAGCAGTTACGGAGCGGGAGTCTCTACGCAGTATTTT | TRBJ2-3 | TRBD2 | . | TRBV6-5
CSASPGLPYNEQFF | TGCAGTGCTAGCCCGGGACTCCCCTACAATGAGCAGTTCTTC | TRBJ2-1 | . | . | TRBV20-1
CASSNRPPAGQYF | TGTGCCAGCAGTAACAGGCCTCCCGCGGGGCAGTACTTC | TRBJ2-7 | . | once | TRBV6-6
CASNTFLAGEYNEQFF | TGCGCCAGCAACACTTTCCTAGCGGGAGAGTACAATGAGCAGTTCTTC | TRBJ2-1 | TRBD2 | . | TRBV5-1
CASALERELFF | TGTGCCAGCGCTCTCGAGCGGGAGCTGTTTTTT | TRBJ2-2 | . | . | TRBV28
CASSQKGTGGRNEQYF | TGTGCCAGCAGCCAAAAGGGCACGGGAGGGAGGAATGAGCAGTACTTC | TRBJ2-7 | TRBD2 | . | TRBV3-1
CASSEGLYTEAFF | TGTGCCAGCAGTGAGGGACTTTACACTGAAGCTTTCTTT | TRBJ1-1 | . | . | TRBV25-1
CASSLGAKSNTEAFF | TGTGCCAGCAGCCTAGGAGCGAAATCCAACACTGAAGCTTTCTTT | TRBJ1-1 | . | . | TRBV3-1
CASSEGGGQVFNYGYTF | TGTGCCAGCAGTGAAGGGGGCGGACAGGTTTTTAACTATGGCTACACCTTC | TRBJ1-2 | TRBD1 | . | TRBV2
CASSLTSTGARTYGYTF | TGCGCCAGCAGCTTGACCTCGACAGGGGCCCGGACATATGGCTACACCTTC | TRBJ1-2 | TRBD1 | . | TRBV5-1
CASSTVPGRNYGYTF | TGTGCCAGCAGCACCGTACCCGGACGGAACTATGGCTACACCTTC | TRBJ1-2 | . | . | TRBV5-6
CASSLDGATNEQFF | TGTGCCAGCAGCTTAGATGGGGCAACAAATGAGCAGTTCTTC | TRBJ2-1 | . | . | TRBV11-3
CSGMSSGRGGYEQYF | TGCAGTGGGATGTCTAGCGGGAGGGGGGGGTACGAGCAGTACTTC | TRBJ2-7 | TRBD2 | . | TRBV20-1
CASSYARSYPHEQFF | TGTGCCAGCAGTTACGCTAGATCGTATCCGCATGAGCAGTTCTTC | TRBJ2-1 | . | few | TRBV6-5
CAISESSGRGSYEQYF | TGTGCCATCAGTGAGTCCAGCGGGAGGGGTTCCTACGAGCAGTACTTC | TRBJ2-7 | TRBD2 | few | TRBV10-3
CSAGTSGRTDTQYF | TGCAGTGCTGGGACTAGCGGGAGAACAGATACGCAGTATTTT | TRBJ2-3 | TRBD2 | . | TRBV20-1
CASSRAGGLWDEQFF | TGTGCCAGCAGCCGAGCGGGAGGGCTCTGGGATGAGCAGTTCTTC | TRBJ2-1 | TRBD2 | . | TRBV11-3
CSARVNAYEQETQYF | TGCAGCGCTAGGGTGAATGCGTACGAACAAGAGACCCAGTACTTC | TRBJ2-5 | . | . | TRBV20-1
CASSAGSLGEQYF | TGTGCCAGCAGTGCGGGGAGCCTGGGTGAGCAGTACTTC | TRBJ2-7 | . | few | TRBV6-1
CASSTTGGGETQYF | TGTGCCAGCAGCACGACAGGGGGAGGGGAGACCCAGTACTTC | TRBJ2-5 | TRBD1 | . | TRBV7-7
CASSTIRQGEQYF | TGTGCCAGCAGCACAATCAGACAGGGTGAGCAGTACTTC | TRBJ2-5 | TRBD1 | . | TRBV2
CASSLATLAGGEQFF | TGTGCCAGCAGCTTAGCTACCTTAGCGGGAGGCGAGCAGTTCTTC | TRBJ2-1 | TRBD2 | . | TRBV7-6
CSVLLRGLAGENEQFF | TGCAGCGTCCTACTCCGGGGACTAGCGGGAGAGAATGAGCAGTTCTTC | TRBJ2-1 | TRBD2 | few | TRBV29-1
CASSADSYRETQYF | TGTGCCAGCAGTGCGGACAGCTACCGAGAGACCCAGTACTTC | TRBJ2-5 | . | . | TRBV12-3/TRBV12-4
CSARDPGRAYGYTF | TGCAGTGCTAGAGATCCCGGTCGGGCGTATGGCTACACCTTC | TRBJ1-2 | . | . | TRBV20-1